This T cell receptor (beta chain) comes out of a study of T cells in localized non-small cell lung cancer. Study-level results: Blood T cell density predicted longer survival; adjacent-lung clonality, shorter. Maximal T cell clonality occurred in uninvolved adjacent lung, with tumor ranking below it. Out of the top 100 tumor clones, a median about 57 were seen in adjacent lung.

Regarding this clone: The antigen is not known.

The V gene's germline CDR1 is SQVTM and CDR2 ANQGSEA. J was trimmed by 4 bases and V by 7 bases; bases with no gene match: 6. CDR3 length equals 12 residues. The data were produced by immunoSEQ multiplex PCR, yet TCRdb's version contains in-frame clones alone and is incomplete. The table has some 4,000 clones, about 35% seen once. The sequencing here drew on normal lung tissue next to the tumor, taken before any cancer treatment. The TCR was taken from a woman between 35 and 70 years old with stage I lung adenocarcinoma. The gene calls are TRBV29-1 and TRBJ1-2; 7 nucleotides match TRBD1. CDR3 nucleotides: TGCAGCGCAGCGACAGGGACCTATGGCTACACCTTC. It specifies CSAATGTYGYTF.